Listed below are T cell receptor beta chains from one sample, sequenced in a study of blood T cell repertoires in COVID-19. The assay was immunoSEQ multiplex PCR, and TCRdb's table has in-frame clones only and misses some. The repertoire holds 80,000 to 100,000 clones, with about 84% as singletons. Sequencing was done on a sample of peripheral blood. The receptors were sampled from a man between 60 and 75 years old with acute or convalescent COVID-19. Each CDR3 is given with its conserved first and last residue. Each record gives: V gene, clone size, J gene, D gene, CDR3 DNA, CDR3 protein. D genes are given only for firm matches. The size field is filled for only some rows; it gives once, few, many or a size class.

V gene: TRBV3-1/TRBV3-2
clone size: -
J gene: TRBJ2-5
D gene: TRBD2
CDR3 DNA: TGTGCCAGCAGCCACGGGACTAGCGGGGGGGCGCGGGAGACCCAGTACTTC
CDR3 protein: CASSHGTSGGARETQYF

V gene: TRBV4-3
clone size: -
J gene: TRBJ2-7
D gene: TRBD2
CDR3 DNA: TGCGCCAGCAGCCACGGCGTCAGCGGGGGACACTCCTACGAGCAGTACTTC
CDR3 protein: CASSHGVSGGHSYEQYF

V gene: TRBV6-2/TRBV6-3
clone size: -
J gene: TRBJ2-7
D gene: TRBD2
CDR3 DNA: TGTGCCAGCAGCAGACAGGACCAGCGGGGGGCAGGCGAGCAGTACTTC
CDR3 protein: CASSRQDQRGAGEQYF

V gene: TRBV13
clone size: -
J gene: TRBJ2-7
D gene: -
CDR3 DNA: TGTGCCAGCAGCTCGCAGGACACCAGGGAGCAGTACTTC
CDR3 protein: CASSSQDTREQYF

V gene: TRBV5-1
clone size: once
J gene: TRBJ1-1
D gene: TRBD1
CDR3 DNA: TGCGCCAGCAGCGTAACAGGGGGTGGGAACACTGAAGCTTTCTTT
CDR3 protein: CASSVTGGGNTEAFF

V gene: TRBV5-4
clone size: -
J gene: TRBJ2-2
D gene: -
CDR3 DNA: TGTGCCAGCAGCCCTAGGGGGAACACCGGGGAGCTGTTTTTT
CDR3 protein: CASSPRGNTGELFF

V gene: TRBV3-1/TRBV3-2
clone size: -
J gene: TRBJ1-2
D gene: TRBD1
CDR3 DNA: TGTGCCAGCAGACCAGGGGGCGTTGATCCTAGTGGCTACACCTTC
CDR3 protein: CASRPGGVDPSGYTF

V gene: TRBV12-3/TRBV12-4
clone size: -
J gene: TRBJ2-1
D gene: TRBD1
CDR3 DNA: TGTGCCAGCAGTTTCGGGACAGGGGAGTTCTTC
CDR3 protein: CASSFGTGEFF

V gene: TRBV7-9
clone size: -
J gene: TRBJ1-1
D gene: TRBD1
CDR3 DNA: TGTGCCAGCAGCTGGACAGGGTCCTCTGAAGCTTTCTTT
CDR3 protein: CASSWTGSSEAFF

V gene: TRBV5-1
clone size: -
J gene: TRBJ2-7
D gene: -
CDR3 DNA: TGCGCCAGCAGCTTAGGGGGTTACGAGCAGTACTTC
CDR3 protein: CASSLGGYEQYF

V gene: TRBV12-5
clone size: -
J gene: TRBJ2-1
D gene: TRBD1
CDR3 DNA: TGTGCTAGTGGTTTGACCACAGGGGGCTCCTACAATGAGCAGTTCTTC
CDR3 protein: CASGLTTGGSYNEQFF

V gene: TRBV7-2
clone size: -
J gene: TRBJ1-6
D gene: -
CDR3 DNA: TGTGCCAGCAGCTTCCCTGCGACAGAGAGCTCCTATAATTCACCCCTCCACTTT
CDR3 protein: CASSFPATESSYNSPLHF

V gene: TRBV7-2
clone size: -
J gene: TRBJ1-5
D gene: TRBD1
CDR3 DNA: TGTGCCAGCAGCTTGGGACAGGAAAAAAGCAATCAGCCCCAGCATTTT
CDR3 protein: CASSLGQEKSNQPQHF

V gene: TRBV5-1
clone size: -
J gene: TRBJ2-3
D gene: -
CDR3 DNA: TGCGCCAGCAGCCCCCACCCAGGGGGCACAGATACGCAGTATTTT
CDR3 protein: CASSPHPGGTDTQYF

V gene: TRBV24-1
clone size: -
J gene: TRBJ2-3
D gene: -
CDR3 DNA: TGTGCCACCAGTGACGGGTTCACAGATACGCAGTATTTT
CDR3 protein: CATSDGFTDTQYF

V gene: TRBV19
clone size: -
J gene: TRBJ2-7
D gene: TRBD2
CDR3 DNA: TGTGCCAGTAGAGGACTAGCGGGAAACTCCTACGAGCAGTACTTC
CDR3 protein: CASRGLAGNSYEQYF

V gene: TRBV28
clone size: once
J gene: TRBJ2-7
D gene: -
CDR3 DNA: TGTGCCAGCAGTTTTCGCGGGACCACCTACGAGCAGTACTTC
CDR3 protein: CASSFRGTTYEQYF

V gene: TRBV4-3
clone size: -
J gene: TRBJ1-2
D gene: -
CDR3 DNA: TGCGCCAGCAGCCGAGACAGTCAATCCATCTATGGCTACACCTTC
CDR3 protein: CASSRDSQSIYGYTF

V gene: TRBV7-8
clone size: -
J gene: TRBJ1-4
D gene: -
CDR3 DNA: TGTGCCAGCAGCTTAGCCACCGGGCAGGGTAATGAAAAACTGTTTTTT
CDR3 protein: CASSLATGQGNEKLFF

V gene: TRBV7-2
clone size: -
J gene: TRBJ1-5
D gene: -
CDR3 DNA: TGTGCCAGCAGCTCAGAGGGATTGATAAATCAGCCCCAGCATTTT
CDR3 protein: CASSSEGLINQPQHF

V gene: TRBV6-5
clone size: -
J gene: TRBJ1-1
D gene: TRBD1
CDR3 DNA: TGTGCCAGCAGCCGACAGGGGGCGCGGAACACTGAAGCTTTCTTT
CDR3 protein: CASSRQGARNTEAFF

V gene: TRBV24-1
clone size: -
J gene: TRBJ1-2
D gene: -
CDR3 DNA: TGTGCCACCAGTGCACCCAATACAGGGCCCTATGGCTACACCTTC
CDR3 protein: CATSAPNTGPYGYTF

V gene: TRBV6-2/TRBV6-3
clone size: -
J gene: TRBJ2-5
D gene: TRBD2
CDR3 DNA: TGTGCCAGCAGCCAGGGGACTAGCGGGCCGTACCAAGAGACCCAGTACTTC
CDR3 protein: CASSQGTSGPYQETQYF

V gene: TRBV15
clone size: -
J gene: TRBJ1-1
D gene: -
CDR3 DNA: TGTGCCACCATGGAGAGCATGAACACTGAAGCTTTCTTT
CDR3 protein: CATMESMNTEAFF

V gene: TRBV6-5
clone size: -
J gene: TRBJ1-4
D gene: TRBD1
CDR3 DNA: TGTGCCACGCAGCAGGGACAGCTTAATGAAAAACTGTTTTTT
CDR3 protein: CATQQGQLNEKLFF

V gene: TRBV19
clone size: -
J gene: TRBJ1-4
D gene: -
CDR3 DNA: TGTGCCAGTAGTATCAGCTGGGGGCAGGGAGAAAAACTGTTTTTT
CDR3 protein: CASSISWGQGEKLFF

V gene: TRBV7-9
clone size: -
J gene: TRBJ2-6
D gene: -
CDR3 DNA: TGTGCCAGCAGCCACGACCGGGGCTCTGGGGCCAACGTCCTGACTTTC
CDR3 protein: CASSHDRGSGANVLTF

V gene: TRBV27
clone size: few
J gene: TRBJ2-7
D gene: TRBD2
CDR3 DNA: TGTGCCAGCAGTGGAGCGGGAGGGTTCCCCTACGAGCAGTACTTC
CDR3 protein: CASSGAGGFPYEQYF

V gene: TRBV5-4
clone size: once
J gene: TRBJ2-7
D gene: -
CDR3 DNA: TGTGCCAGCAGCTTGTCAGGTATCACCTACGAGCAGTACTTC
CDR3 protein: CASSLSGITYEQYF

V gene: TRBV11-1
clone size: -
J gene: TRBJ1-6
D gene: TRBD1
CDR3 DNA: TGTGCCAGCAGCCTACTGCAGGGGGAGTCACCCCTCCACTTT
CDR3 protein: CASSLLQGESPLHF

V gene: TRBV19
clone size: -
J gene: TRBJ2-5
D gene: -
CDR3 DNA: TGTGCCAGTAGTATTCTGGACAGAGAGACCCAGTACTTC
CDR3 protein: CASSILDRETQYF

V gene: TRBV5-1
clone size: -
J gene: TRBJ2-5
D gene: TRBD1
CDR3 DNA: TGCGCCAGCAGCTTGGAGATAGGGGGCGCGTCCGAGACCCAGTACTTC
CDR3 protein: CASSLEIGGASETQYF

V gene: TRBV5-6
clone size: -
J gene: TRBJ2-5
D gene: -
CDR3 DNA: TGTGCCAGCAGCGAGAGGAACGGACACGAAGAGACCCAGTACTTC
CDR3 protein: CASSERNGHEETQYF

V gene: TRBV28
clone size: -
J gene: TRBJ2-7
D gene: TRBD2
CDR3 DNA: TGTGCCAGCGGAGTAGCGGGACTGTCCTACGAGCAGTACTTC
CDR3 protein: CASGVAGLSYEQYF

V gene: TRBV4-1
clone size: few
J gene: TRBJ1-6
D gene: TRBD1
CDR3 DNA: TGCGCCAGCAGCCAAGCAGGGGGCGGTTCACCCCTCCACTTT
CDR3 protein: CASSQAGGGSPLHF

V gene: TRBV7-9
clone size: few
J gene: TRBJ2-3
D gene: TRBD1
CDR3 DNA: TGTGCCAGCAGCCCGAGGGGGCCAGATACGCAGTATTTT
CDR3 protein: CASSPRGPDTQYF

V gene: TRBV4-3
clone size: few
J gene: TRBJ2-1
D gene: -
CDR3 DNA: TGCGCCAGCAGCCAAGATCCACGGGGGACTTACAATGAGCAGTTCTTC
CDR3 protein: CASSQDPRGTYNEQFF

V gene: TRBV3-1/TRBV3-2
clone size: -
J gene: TRBJ2-3
D gene: -
CDR3 DNA: TGTGCCAGCAGCCAATTACAGACCACAGATACGCAGTATTTT
CDR3 protein: CASSQLQTTDTQYF

V gene: TRBV19
clone size: -
J gene: TRBJ2-1
D gene: TRBD1
CDR3 DNA: TGTGCCAGTAGTAACCCGGACAGGGGAGCATCCTACAATGAGCAGTTCTTC
CDR3 protein: CASSNPDRGASYNEQFF

V gene: TRBV19
clone size: -
J gene: TRBJ2-7
D gene: TRBD1
CDR3 DNA: TGTGCCAGTAGCGTAAACAGGGGGTCCTACGAGCAGTACTTC
CDR3 protein: CASSVNRGSYEQYF

V gene: TRBV7-9
clone size: few
J gene: TRBJ2-2
D gene: TRBD1
CDR3 DNA: TGTGCCAGCAGCTCTACAGGGGGCACCGGGGAGCTGTTTTTT
CDR3 protein: CASSSTGGTGELFF

V gene: TRBV5-4
clone size: -
J gene: TRBJ2-7
D gene: TRBD1
CDR3 DNA: TGTGCCAGCAGCGACCCGGGACAGGTCTTCTACGAGCAGTACTTC
CDR3 protein: CASSDPGQVFYEQYF

V gene: TRBV29-1
clone size: -
J gene: TRBJ2-3
D gene: -
CDR3 DNA: TGCAGCGTTGCAATTGCGTTGTCAGATACGCAGTATTTT
CDR3 protein: CSVAIALSDTQYF

V gene: TRBV6-2/TRBV6-3
clone size: -
J gene: TRBJ1-1
D gene: -
CDR3 DNA: TGTGCCAGCAGTTTTACGAGAGGCACTGAAGCTTTCTTT
CDR3 protein: CASSFTRGTEAFF

V gene: TRBV20-1
clone size: -
J gene: TRBJ2-1
D gene: TRBD2
CDR3 DNA: TGCAGTCGAGCGGGAGAATCTGAGCAGTTCTTC
CDR3 protein: CSRAGESEQFF

V gene: TRBV4-3
clone size: few
J gene: TRBJ1-6
D gene: -
CDR3 DNA: TGCGCCAGCAGCCAATGGCAGAATAATTCACCCCTCCACTTT
CDR3 protein: CASSQWQNNSPLHF

V gene: TRBV2
clone size: -
J gene: TRBJ1-4
D gene: TRBD1
CDR3 DNA: TGTGCCAGCAGCCGGACAGGGGGGAACGGTGAAAAACTGTTTTTT
CDR3 protein: CASSRTGGNGEKLFF

V gene: TRBV20-1
clone size: -
J gene: TRBJ2-7
D gene: TRBD1
CDR3 DNA: TGCAGTGCTAGTAGTAGACAGGGCTCCTACGAGCAGTACTTC
CDR3 protein: CSASSRQGSYEQYF

V gene: TRBV10-1
clone size: -
J gene: TRBJ2-1
D gene: TRBD2
CDR3 DNA: TGCGCCAGCAGCCTGACTAGCGGGGGGGTTTCCTCCTACAATGAGCAGTTCTTC
CDR3 protein: CASSLTSGGVSSYNEQFF

V gene: TRBV29-1
clone size: -
J gene: TRBJ2-1
D gene: -
CDR3 DNA: TGCAGCGTTGAGGTTCGTCCGGGCAATGAGCAGTTCTTC
CDR3 protein: CSVEVRPGNEQFF

V gene: TRBV19
clone size: -
J gene: TRBJ2-2
D gene: -
CDR3 DNA: TGTGCCAGTAGTATAATGCTAGCCCCCGGGGAGCTGTTTTTT
CDR3 protein: CASSIMLAPGELFF

V gene: TRBV6-5
clone size: -
J gene: TRBJ2-7
D gene: TRBD2
CDR3 DNA: TGTGCCAGCAGTCACTTTAGCGGGGGGCCCTCCTACGAGCAGTACTTC
CDR3 protein: CASSHFSGGPSYEQYF

V gene: TRBV28
clone size: -
J gene: TRBJ2-7
D gene: TRBD1
CDR3 DNA: TGTGCCAGCAGTCAATCATCCGGGACAGGGGCCCCCGAGCAGTACTTC
CDR3 protein: CASSQSSGTGAPEQYF

V gene: TRBV18
clone size: once
J gene: TRBJ2-7
D gene: TRBD1
CDR3 DNA: TGTGCCAGCTCACCGTCGACAGGGTCCTACGAGCAGTACTTC
CDR3 protein: CASSPSTGSYEQYF

V gene: TRBV6-5
clone size: -
J gene: TRBJ2-1
D gene: TRBD2
CDR3 DNA: TGTGCCAGCAGTTCCATAGCGGGACCTTACAATGAGCAGTTCTTC
CDR3 protein: CASSSIAGPYNEQFF